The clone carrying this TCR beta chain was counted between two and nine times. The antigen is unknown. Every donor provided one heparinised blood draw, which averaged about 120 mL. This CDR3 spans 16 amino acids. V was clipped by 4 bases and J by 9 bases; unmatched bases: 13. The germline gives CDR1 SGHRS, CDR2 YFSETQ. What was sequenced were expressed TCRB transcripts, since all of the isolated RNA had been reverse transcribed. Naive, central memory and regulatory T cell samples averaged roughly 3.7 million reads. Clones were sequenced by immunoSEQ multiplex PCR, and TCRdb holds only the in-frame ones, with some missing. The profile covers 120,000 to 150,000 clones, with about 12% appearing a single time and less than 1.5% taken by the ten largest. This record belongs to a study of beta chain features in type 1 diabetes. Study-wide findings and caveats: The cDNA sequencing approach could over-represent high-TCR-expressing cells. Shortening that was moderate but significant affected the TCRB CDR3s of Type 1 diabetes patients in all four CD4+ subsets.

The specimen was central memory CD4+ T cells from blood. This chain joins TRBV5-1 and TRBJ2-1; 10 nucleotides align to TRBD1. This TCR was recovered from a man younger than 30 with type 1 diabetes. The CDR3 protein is CASSQAGTGQGPEQFF. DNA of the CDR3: TGCGCCAGCAGCCAAGCGGGGACGGGACAGGGGCCTGAGCAGTTCTTC.